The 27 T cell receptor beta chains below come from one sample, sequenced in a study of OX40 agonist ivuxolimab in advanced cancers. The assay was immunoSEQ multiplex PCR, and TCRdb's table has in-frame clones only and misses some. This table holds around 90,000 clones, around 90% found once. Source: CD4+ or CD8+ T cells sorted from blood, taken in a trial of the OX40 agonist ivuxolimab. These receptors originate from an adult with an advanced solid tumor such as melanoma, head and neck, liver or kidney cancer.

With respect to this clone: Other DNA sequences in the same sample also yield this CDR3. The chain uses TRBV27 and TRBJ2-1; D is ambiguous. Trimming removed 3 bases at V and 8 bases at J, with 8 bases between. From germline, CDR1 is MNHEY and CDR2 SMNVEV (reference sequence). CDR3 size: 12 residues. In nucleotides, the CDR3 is TGTGCCAGCAGTTTGTCTGGGGATGAGCAGTTCTTC. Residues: CASSLSGDEQFF.

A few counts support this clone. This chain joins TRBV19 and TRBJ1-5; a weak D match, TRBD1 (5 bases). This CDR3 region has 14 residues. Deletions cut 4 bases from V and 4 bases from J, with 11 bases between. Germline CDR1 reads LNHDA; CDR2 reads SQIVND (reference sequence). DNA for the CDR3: TGTGCCAGTAGTACCTGGGGGGGTAATCAGCCCCAGCATTTT. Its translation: CASSTWGGNQPQHF.

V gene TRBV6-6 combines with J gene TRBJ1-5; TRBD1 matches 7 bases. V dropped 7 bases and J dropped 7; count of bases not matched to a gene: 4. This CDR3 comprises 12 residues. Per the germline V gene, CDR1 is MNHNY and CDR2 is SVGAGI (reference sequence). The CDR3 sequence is CASKTGRQPQHF. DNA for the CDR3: TGTGCCAGCAAGACAGGGCGACAGCCCCAGCATTTT.

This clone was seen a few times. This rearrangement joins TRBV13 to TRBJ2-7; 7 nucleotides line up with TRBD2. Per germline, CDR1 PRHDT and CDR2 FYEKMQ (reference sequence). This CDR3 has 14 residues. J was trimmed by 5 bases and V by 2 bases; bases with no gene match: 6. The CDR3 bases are TGTGCCAGCAGCTTATACGGGAGCGGGAACGAGCAGTACTTC. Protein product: CASSLYGSGNEQYF.

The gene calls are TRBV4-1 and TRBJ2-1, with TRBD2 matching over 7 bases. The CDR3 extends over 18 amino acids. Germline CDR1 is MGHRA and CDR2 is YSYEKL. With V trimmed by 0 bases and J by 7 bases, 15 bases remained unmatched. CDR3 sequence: CASSQDAVGAGVTNEQFF. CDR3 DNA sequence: TGCGCCAGCAGCCAAGACGCGGTTGGGGCGGGAGTAACAAATGAGCAGTTCTTC.

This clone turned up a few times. CDR3 DNA sequence: TGTGCCAGTAGCATAAGACCAAACTACGAGCAGTACTTC. It is translated as CASSIRPNYEQYF. The rearrangement uses TRBV19 and TRBJ2-7; D remains ambiguous. Trimming left V 6 bases short and J 3 bases short, with 12 bases between. The CDR3 loop spans 13 amino acids. Per the germline V gene, CDR1 is LNHDA and CDR2 is SQIVND (reference sequence).

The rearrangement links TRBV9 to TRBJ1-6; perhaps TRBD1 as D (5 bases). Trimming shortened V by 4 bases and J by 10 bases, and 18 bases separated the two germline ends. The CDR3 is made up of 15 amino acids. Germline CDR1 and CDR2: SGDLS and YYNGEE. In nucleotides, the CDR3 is TGTGCCAGCAGCCCGAGGCAGGGTAGTTTATCACCCCTCCACTTT. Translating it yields CASSPRQGSLSPLHF. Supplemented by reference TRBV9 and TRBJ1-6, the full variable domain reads DSGVTQTPKHLITATGQRVTLRCSPRSGDLSVYWYQQSLDQGLQFLIQYYNGEERAKGNILERFSAQQFPDLHSELNLSSLELGDSALYFCASSPRQGSLSPLHFGNGTRLTVT.

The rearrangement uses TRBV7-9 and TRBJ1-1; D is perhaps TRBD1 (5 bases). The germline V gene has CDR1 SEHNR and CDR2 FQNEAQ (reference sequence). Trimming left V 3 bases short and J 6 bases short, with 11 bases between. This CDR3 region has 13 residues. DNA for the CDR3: TGTGCCAGCAGCTTGGAGCAGGGCGCTGAAGCTTTCTTT. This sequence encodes CASSLEQGAEAFF.

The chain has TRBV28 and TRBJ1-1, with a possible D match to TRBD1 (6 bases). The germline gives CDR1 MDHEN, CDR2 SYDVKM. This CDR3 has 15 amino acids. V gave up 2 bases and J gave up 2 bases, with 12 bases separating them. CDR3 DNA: TGTGCCAGCAGTTTAACTCGGGACATTAACACTGAAGCTTTCTTT. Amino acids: CASSLTRDINTEAFF.

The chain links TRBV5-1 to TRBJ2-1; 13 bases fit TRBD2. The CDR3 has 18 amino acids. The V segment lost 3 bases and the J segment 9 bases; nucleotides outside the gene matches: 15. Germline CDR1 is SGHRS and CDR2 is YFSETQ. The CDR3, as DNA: TGCGCCAGCAGCTCCTCATCAACCGGGACTAGCGGGATTGTTGAGCAGTTCTTC. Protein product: CASSSSSTGTSGIVEQFF.

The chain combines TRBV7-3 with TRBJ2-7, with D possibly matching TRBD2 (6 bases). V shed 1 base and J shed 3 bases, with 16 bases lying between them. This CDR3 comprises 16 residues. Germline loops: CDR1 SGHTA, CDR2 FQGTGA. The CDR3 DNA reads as TGTGCCAGCAGCTTAATGTCCCCGCAGGAGGGCTACGAGCAGTACTTC. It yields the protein CASSLMSPQEGYEQYF.

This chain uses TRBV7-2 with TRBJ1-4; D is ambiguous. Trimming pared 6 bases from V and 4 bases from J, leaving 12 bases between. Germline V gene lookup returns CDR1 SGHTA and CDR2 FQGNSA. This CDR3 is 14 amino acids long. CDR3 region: CASSSGASNEKLFF. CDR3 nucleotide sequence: TGTGCCAGCAGTTCGGGAGCAAGTAATGAAAAACTGTTTTTT.

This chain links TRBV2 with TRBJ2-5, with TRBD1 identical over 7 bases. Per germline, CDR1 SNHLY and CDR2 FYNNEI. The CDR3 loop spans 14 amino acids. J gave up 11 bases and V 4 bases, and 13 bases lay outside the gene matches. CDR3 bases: TGTGCCAGCAGTGCCGGGACAGCCAGACCCGGGCAGTACTTC. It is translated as CASSAGTARPGQYF.

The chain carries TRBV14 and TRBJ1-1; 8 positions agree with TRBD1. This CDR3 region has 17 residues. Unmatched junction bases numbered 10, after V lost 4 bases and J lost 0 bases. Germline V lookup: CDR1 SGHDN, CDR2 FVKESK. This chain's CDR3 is CASSPDRGRRMNTEAFF. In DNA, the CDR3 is TGTGCCAGCAGCCCAGACAGGGGAAGAAGGATGAACACTGAAGCTTTCTTT.

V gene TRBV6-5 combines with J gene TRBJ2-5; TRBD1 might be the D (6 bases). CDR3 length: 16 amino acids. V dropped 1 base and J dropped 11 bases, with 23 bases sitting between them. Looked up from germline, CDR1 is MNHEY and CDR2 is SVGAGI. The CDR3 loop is CASSYWARGQEGKQYF. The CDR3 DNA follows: TGTGCCAGCAGTTACTGGGCCCGGGGACAAGAAGGGAAGCAGTACTTC.

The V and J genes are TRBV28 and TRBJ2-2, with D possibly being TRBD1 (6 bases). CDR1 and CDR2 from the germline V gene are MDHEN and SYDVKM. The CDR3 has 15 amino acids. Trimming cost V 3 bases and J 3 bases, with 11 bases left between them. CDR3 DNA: TGTGCCAGCAGTTTTCTCCACAGGGACACCGGGGAGCTGTTTTTT. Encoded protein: CASSFLHRDTGELFF.

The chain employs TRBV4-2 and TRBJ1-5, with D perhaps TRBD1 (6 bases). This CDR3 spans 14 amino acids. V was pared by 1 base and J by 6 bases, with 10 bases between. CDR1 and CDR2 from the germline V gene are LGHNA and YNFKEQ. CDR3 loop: CASSQGRGIQPQHF. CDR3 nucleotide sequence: TGTGCCAGCAGCCAAGGCAGGGGAATTCAGCCCCAGCATTTT.

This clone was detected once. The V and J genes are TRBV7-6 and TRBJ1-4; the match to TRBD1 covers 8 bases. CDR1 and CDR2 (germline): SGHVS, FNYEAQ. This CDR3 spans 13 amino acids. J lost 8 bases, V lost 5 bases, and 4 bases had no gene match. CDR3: CASSQGQEEKLFF. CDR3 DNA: TGTGCCAGCAGCCAGGGACAGGAGGAAAAACTGTTTTTT.

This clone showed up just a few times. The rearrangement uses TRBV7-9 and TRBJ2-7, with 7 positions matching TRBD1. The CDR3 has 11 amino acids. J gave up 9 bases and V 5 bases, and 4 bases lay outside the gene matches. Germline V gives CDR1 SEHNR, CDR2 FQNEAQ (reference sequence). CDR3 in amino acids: CASSEGDRQYF. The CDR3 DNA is TGTGCCAGCAGCGAGGGGGACAGGCAGTACTTC.

CDR3 DNA sequence: TGTGCCAGCAGGGGACAGGGTTACTACGAGCAGTACTTC. This gives the protein CASRGQGYYEQYF. The V call is TRBV28, the J call TRBJ2-7; 9 nucleotides line up with TRBD1. The V gene's germline CDR1 is MDHEN and CDR2 SYDVKM. Trimming removed 6 bases from V and 3 bases from J; junction bases left unmatched: 3. CDR3 length: 13 residues.

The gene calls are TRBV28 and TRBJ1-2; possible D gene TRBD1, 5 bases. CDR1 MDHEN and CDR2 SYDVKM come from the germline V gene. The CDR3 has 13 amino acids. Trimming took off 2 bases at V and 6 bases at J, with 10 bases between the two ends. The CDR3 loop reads CASSLQGIHGYTF. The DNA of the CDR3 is TGTGCCAGCAGTTTACAGGGTATCCATGGCTACACCTTC.

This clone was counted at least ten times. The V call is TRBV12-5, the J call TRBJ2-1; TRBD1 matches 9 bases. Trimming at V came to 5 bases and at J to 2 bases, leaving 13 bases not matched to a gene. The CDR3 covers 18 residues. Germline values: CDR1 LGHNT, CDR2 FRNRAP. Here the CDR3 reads CASGVKESDRGTYNEQFF. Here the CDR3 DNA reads TGTGCTAGTGGTGTTAAGGAATCGGACAGGGGAACCTACAATGAGCAGTTCTTC.

DNA for the CDR3: TGTGCCAGCAGGGGCGACGCCGGGACTAGCGGAGAGCAGTACTTC. Translation gives CASRGDAGTSGEQYF. V is TRBV28 and J is TRBJ2-7; 11 positions match TRBD2. The CDR3 covers 15 residues. Losses at the gene ends were 6 bases for V and 7 bases for J; bases not matched to a gene: 11. The germline V gene has CDR1 MDHEN and CDR2 SYDVKM.

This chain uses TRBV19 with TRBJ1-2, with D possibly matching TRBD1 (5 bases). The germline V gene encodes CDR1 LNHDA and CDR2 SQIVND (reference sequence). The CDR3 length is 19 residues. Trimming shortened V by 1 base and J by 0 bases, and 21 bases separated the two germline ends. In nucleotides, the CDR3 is TGTGCCAGTAGTATAGCCCAGGGAGCAATCTCCCCTACTAACTATGGCTACACCTTC. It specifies CASSIAQGAISPTNYGYTF. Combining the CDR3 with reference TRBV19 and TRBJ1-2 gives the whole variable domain DGGITQSPKYLFRKEGQNVTLSCEQNLNHDAMYWYRQDPGQGLRLIYYSQIVNDFQKGDIAEGYSVSREKKESFPLTVTSAQKNPTAFYLCASSIAQGAISPTNYGYTFGSGTRLTVV.

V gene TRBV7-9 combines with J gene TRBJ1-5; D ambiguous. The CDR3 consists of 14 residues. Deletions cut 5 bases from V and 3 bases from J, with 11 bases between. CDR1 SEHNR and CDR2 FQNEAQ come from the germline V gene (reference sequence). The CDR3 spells CASSPPNINQPQHF. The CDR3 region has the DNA TGTGCCAGCAGCCCACCTAATATCAATCAGCCCCAGCATTTT.

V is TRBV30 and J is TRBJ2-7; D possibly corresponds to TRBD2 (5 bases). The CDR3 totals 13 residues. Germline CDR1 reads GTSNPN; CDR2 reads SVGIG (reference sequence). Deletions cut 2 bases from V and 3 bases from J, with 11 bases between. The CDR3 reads CAWSTSWYYEQYF. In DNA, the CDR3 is TGTGCCTGGAGTACTAGTTGGTACTACGAGCAGTACTTC.

The CDR3 loop reads CASSLGSSGLKDQETQYF. The CDR3, as DNA: TGTGCCAGCAGCTTGGGGTCTAGCGGGCTGAAAGATCAAGAGACCCAGTACTTC. V gene TRBV5-4 combines with J gene TRBJ2-5; 8 nucleotides align to TRBD2. Looked up from germline, CDR1 is SGHNT and CDR2 is YYREEE (reference sequence). The CDR3 is 18 amino acids. Germline trimming cut 0 bases from V and 2 bases from J; bases unmatched to any gene: 12. The full variable domain, rest sourced from reference TRBV5-4 and TRBJ2-5, is ETGVTQSPTHLIKTRGQQVTLRCSSQSGHNTVSWYQQALGQGPQFIFQYYREEENGRGNFPPRFSGLQFPNYSSELNVNALELDDSALYLCASSLGSSGLKDQETQYFGPGTRLLVL.